The next 2 T cell receptor beta chains were all read from a single sample in a study of cytomegalovirus exposure and HLA in healthy donors. The method was immunoSEQ multiplex PCR; TCRdb's version includes in-frame clones alone and lacks a portion of them. The table shows 180,000 or so clones, with 80% to 90% occurring only once. The sample taken for sequencing was PBMCs. The receptor source for this set is a young woman in good health and CMV-seronegative.

As DNA, the CDR3 is TGTGCCAGCAGTTCGGTTAGTCGGCAACTATCCACCGGCTACACCTTC. Residues: CASSSVSRQLSTGYTF. This sequence joins TRBV27 and TRBJ1-2; D is ambiguous. The V and J ends lost 4 bases and 8 bases respectively, with 23 bases between them. This CDR3 region has 16 residues. Germline CDR1 and CDR2: MNHEY and SMNVEV (reference sequence).

The chain couples TRBV30 to TRBJ1-1; D gene unclear. Germline V CDR1 and CDR2: GTSNPN, SVGIG (reference sequence). Deletions cut 3 bases from V and 3 bases from J, with 11 bases between. There are 13 residues in the CDR3. The CDR3 loop reads CAWRAGLDTEAFF. As DNA, the CDR3 is TGTGCCTGGAGAGCAGGACTCGACACTGAAGCTTTCTTT.